Listed here are 9 T cell receptor beta chains from one sample, sequenced in a study of blood T cells in healthy people across ages. The authors ran a second PCR of roughly 7 to 11 cycles using a sample-barcoded 5' primer and a J-beta primer mix. From the 5' RACE reads, TCRdb called clonotypes with MiXCR, one entry per CDR3 protein. The sample includes 850,000 to 1,300,000 distinct CDR3 sequences, 40% to 45% of them seen just once. Sequencing was carried out using blood. Every receptor here comes from a woman aged 55-69 years in good health.

The chain is built from TRBV29-1 and TRBJ1-2, with TRBD1 matching 10 bases. V gave up 6 bases and J gave up 5 bases; unmatched junction bases: 9. Germline-derived CDR1 and CDR2 are SQVTM and ANQGSEA. This CDR3 spans 14 amino acids. The CDR3 nucleotides read TGCAGCGTGGTGGGGACAGGGGCTACATATGGCTACACCTTC. Translated, it gives CSVVGTGATYGYTF.

This clonotype has just one count. The V gene is TRBV28, the J gene TRBJ1-4, with D possibly TRBD1 on 5 matching bases. Trimming removed 4 bases at V and 7 bases at J, with 13 bases between. Germline V gene sequence: CDR1 MDHEN, CDR2 SYDVKM. The CDR3 is 14 residues long. DNA of the CDR3: TGTGCCAGCAGTTCCTACCCCGGGGGTGAAAAACTGTTTTTT. It encodes CASSSYPGGEKLFF.

V usage is TRBV4-2 and J usage is TRBJ2-4, with TRBD2 identical over 10 bases. The end of the DNA is better explained by TRBJ2-7, so the J call may be wrong. This CDR3 is built from 15 residues. Per the germline V gene, CDR1 is LGHNA and CDR2 is YNFKEQ. CDR3 in amino acids: CASSPWGLAGVEQYF. Here the CDR3 DNA reads TGTGCCAGCAGCCCCTGGGGTCTAGCGGGAGTCGAGCAGTACTTC.

In this sample, this clonotype turned up many times. The chain joins TRBV7-8 to TRBJ2-3; 7 bases fit TRBD2. Germline V gene data show CDR1 as SGHVS and CDR2 as FQNEAQ. This CDR3 is built from 15 residues. Unmatched junction bases numbered 4, after V lost 4 bases and J lost 0 bases. The CDR3 is CASSSLAASTDTQYF. Here the CDR3 DNA reads TGTGCCAGCAGCTCCCTAGCGGCTAGCACAGATACGCAGTATTTT.

This rearrangement joins TRBV20-1 to TRBJ1-2; a possible D gene is TRBD1 (5 bases). There are 14 residues in the CDR3. Trimming removed 5 bases at V and 4 bases at J, with 17 bases between. The V gene's germline CDR1 is DFQATT and CDR2 SNEGSKA (reference sequence). The chain's CDR3 is CSAAAGTEGYGYTF. Here the CDR3 DNA reads TGCAGTGCTGCGGCCGGGACGGAGGGCTATGGCTACACCTTC.

In this sample, this clonotype turned up many times. This chain joins TRBV4-2 and TRBJ2-2; D may be TRBD1 (6 bases). V lost 4 bases to trimming and J lost 2 bases, with 17 bases between them. This CDR3 has 17 residues. Germline CDR1 and CDR2: LGHNA and YNFKEQ. This CDR3 reads CASSLSATGLNTGELFF. CDR3 coding DNA: TGTGCCAGCAGCCTGTCAGCCACAGGGTTAAACACCGGGGAGCTGTTTTTT.

This clonotype was counted only a few times. J is TRBJ2-5 and V is TRBV10-3; 11 bases agree with TRBD2. Trimming took 10 bases from V and 5 from J; bases not matched to a gene: 9. Germline V gene data show CDR1 as ENHRY and CDR2 as SYGVKD. CDR3 length: 14 amino acids. The CDR3 DNA is TGTGCCACCTCGACTAGCGGGATCGGGGAGACCCAGTACTTC. It translates to CATSTSGIGETQYF.

Notes on this clonotype: Germline is not matched at one junction end, which may reflect a read error. The rearrangement joins TRBV3-1 to TRBJ2-7, with 7 nucleotides matching TRBD2. This CDR3 contains 13 residues. Germline V gene lookup returns CDR1 LGHDT and CDR2 YNNKEL (reference sequence). The CDR3 nucleotides read TGTGCCGGCAGCCCGGGAGCGGGATACGAGCAGTACTTC. This sequence encodes CAGSPGAGYEQYF.

V gene TRBV5-1 combines with J gene TRBJ1-1; 7 bases are a match to TRBD1. The CDR3 extends over 14 amino acids. Germline values: CDR1 SGHRS, CDR2 YFSETQ. Trimming cost V 0 bases and J 5 bases; bases outside gene matches: 4. CDR3 nucleotides: TGCGCCAGCAGCTTGGACAGGGGCGGGACTGAAGCTTTCTTT. Translation gives CASSLDRGGTEAFF.